The clone carrying this T cell receptor beta chain occurred a few times. Its antigen is not identified. The data derive from a study of T cells in Graves' hyperthyroidism and ophthalmopathy. The overall study: At the time of initial diagnosis and before any treatment, peripheral blood was collected.

PBMCs were sourced from over 8.5 ml fresh peripheral blood. TCR beta CDR3 region amplification was performed from RNA transcripts. The study used the HTBI primer set for a first-round RT-PCR of the TCR CDR3. TCRdb fed the multiplex PCR reads into MiXCR, producing one record per CDR3 protein. The sample has 490,000 or so distinct CDR3 sequences, about 16% seen once. Germline CDR1 reads PRHDT; CDR2 reads FYEKMQ (reference sequence). Trimming shortened V by 5 bases and J by 5 bases, and 13 bases separated the two germline ends. CDR3 length: 14 amino acids. Findings and limits, study-wide: Appearing also in blood were most of the thyroid clonotypes expanded above 0.001. In the analysis, a 13 V-J model separated ophthalmopathy from stable hyperthyroidism.

This clonotype was obtained from a woman in her 30s with Graves' ophthalmopathy. Sample: blood. V and J are TRBV13 and TRBJ2-1; D remains ambiguous. CDR3 residues: CASSRYSANNEQFF. CDR3 nucleotides: TGTGCCAGCAGCCGTTATTCGGCTAACAATGAGCAGTTCTTC.